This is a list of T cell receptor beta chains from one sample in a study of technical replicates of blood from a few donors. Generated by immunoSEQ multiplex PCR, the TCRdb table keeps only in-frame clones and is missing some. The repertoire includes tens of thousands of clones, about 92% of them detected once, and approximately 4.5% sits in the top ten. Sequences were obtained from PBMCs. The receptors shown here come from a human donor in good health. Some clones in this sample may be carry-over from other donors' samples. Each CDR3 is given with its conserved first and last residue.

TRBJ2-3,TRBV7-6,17,CASKVGGLATPPDTQYF
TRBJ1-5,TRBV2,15,CACESQGGGNQPQHF
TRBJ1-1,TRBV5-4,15,CASSLVGARRTEAFF
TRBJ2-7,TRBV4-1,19,CASSQDWVWGREGHYEQYF
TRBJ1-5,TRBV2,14,CASSEVTVNQPQHF
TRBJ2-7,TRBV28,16,CASSLSPDFSSYEQYF
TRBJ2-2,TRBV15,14,CATSRDGLIGELFF
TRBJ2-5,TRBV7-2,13,CASSLANGETQYF
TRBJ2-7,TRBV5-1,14,CASSKQGGDYEQYF
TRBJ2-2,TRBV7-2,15,CASLLAGGRAGELFF
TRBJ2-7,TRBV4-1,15,CASSQDVDRKSEQYF
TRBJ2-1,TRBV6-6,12,CASSPQVGGGFF
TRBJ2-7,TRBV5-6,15,CASSSGPSGYYEQYF
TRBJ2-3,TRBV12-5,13,CASGLSPLDTQYF
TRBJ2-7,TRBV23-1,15,CASSLRDRGTYEQYF
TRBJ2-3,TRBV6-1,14,CASSVGGVPDTQYF
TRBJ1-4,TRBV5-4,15,CASSSGTGGNEKLFF
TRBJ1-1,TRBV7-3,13,CASSLQENTEAFF
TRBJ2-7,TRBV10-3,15,CAIRGTGPSSYEQYF
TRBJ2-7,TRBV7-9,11,CASREGGAEYF
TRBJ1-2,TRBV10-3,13,CAISEMTGDGYTF
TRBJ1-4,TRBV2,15,CASSIPGVLNEKLFF
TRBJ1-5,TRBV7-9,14,CASSEDSRNQPQHF
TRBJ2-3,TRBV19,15,CASTTHPASGYTQYF
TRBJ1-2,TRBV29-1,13,CSVAQSTGFGYTF
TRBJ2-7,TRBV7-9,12,CASTLGTSGSNF
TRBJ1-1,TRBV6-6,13,CASSDRENTEAFF
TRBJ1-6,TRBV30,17,CAWSAHGVTERNSPLHF
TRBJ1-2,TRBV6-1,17,CASSEGGRTGTNYGYTF
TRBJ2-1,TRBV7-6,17,CASSFDGTSGFYNEQFF
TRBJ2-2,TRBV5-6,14,CATGTGGYTGELFF
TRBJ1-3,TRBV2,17,CASSEDSSGATGNTIYF
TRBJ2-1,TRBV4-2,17,CASSPDVRLAGDNEQFF
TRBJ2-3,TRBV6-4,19,CASSGPTATGQRRTDTQYF
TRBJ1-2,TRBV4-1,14,CASSQGTGVGGYTF
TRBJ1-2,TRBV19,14,CASGTSADRDGYTF
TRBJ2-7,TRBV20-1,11,CSAREEHEQYF
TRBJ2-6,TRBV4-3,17,CASSTGTGYSGANVLTF
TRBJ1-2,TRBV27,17,CASSFQGQGVANYGYTF
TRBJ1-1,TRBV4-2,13,CASSQVDRSEAFF
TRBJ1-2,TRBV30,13,CAWSYRGNYGYTF
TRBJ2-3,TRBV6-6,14,CASRGTASTDTQYF
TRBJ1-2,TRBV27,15,CASSLMRGSTGLVTF
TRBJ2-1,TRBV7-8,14,CASSFSGRLYEQFF